The entry below gives a single T cell receptor (beta chain) sequence along with its context. The sample originates from a study of blood T cell repertoires in COVID-19. The CDR3 runs to 13 residues. Germline V gives CDR1 KGHSH, CDR2 LQKENI. V shed 5 bases, J shed 5 bases, and the junction held 2 bases outside the gene matches. Sequencing was performed with immunoSEQ multiplex PCR; in TCRdb, only in-frame clones are kept and a portion is missing. The table shows about 170,000 clones, with roughly nine tenths occurring only once. This chain uses TRBV18 with TRBJ2-7; 11 bases match TRBD1. This TCR was sampled from a woman aged 55 to 70 with COVID-19, enrolled during active disease. The sequenced material came from peripheral blood. The CDR3 region is CASSAGQGDEQYF. The CDR3 DNA reads TGTGCCAGCTCAGCGGGACAGGGGGACGAGCAGTACTTC. Variable domain in full (rest from reference TRBV18 and TRBJ2-7): NAGVMQNPRHLVRRRGQEARLRCSPMKGHSHVYWYRQLPEEGLKFMVYLQKENIIDESGMPKERFSAEFPKEGPSILRIQQVVRGDSAAYFCASSAGQGDEQYFGPGTRLTVT.